The rows below give T cell receptor beta chains drawn from one sample of a study of blood T cell repertoires in COVID-19. Generated by immunoSEQ multiplex PCR, the TCRdb table keeps only in-frame clones and is missing some. Of 60,000 to 85,000 clones listed, more than 75% were seen once; the top ten hold approximately 6.8%. Sample: peripheral blood. These receptors came from a woman between 55 and 75 years old with acute or convalescent COVID-19. Each CDR3 is given with its conserved first and last residue. The order of the fields is CDR3 length, V gene, D gene, J gene, clone size, CDR3 DNA, CDR3 protein. The D gene is left open where the match is weak. For some rows the clone size is stated as once, few or many, or as a class when expanded; others skip it.

cdr3_length: 12; v_call: TRBV29-1; d_call: .; j_call: TRBJ1-2; clone_size: .; cdr3_nt: TGCAGCGTGGCCGGCGGAGCGGGTGGCTACACCTTC; cdr3_aa: CSVAGGAGGYTF
cdr3_length: 15; v_call: TRBV30; d_call: TRBD1; j_call: TRBJ1-6; clone_size: .; cdr3_nt: TGTGCCTGGAGCGGTACCGGACAGGGAGGTTCACCCCTCCACTTT; cdr3_aa: CAWSGTGQGGSPLHF
cdr3_length: 12; v_call: TRBV29-1; d_call: .; j_call: TRBJ2-7; clone_size: .; cdr3_nt: TGCAGCGTTGCGAGGGACTCCTACGAGCAGTACTTC; cdr3_aa: CSVARDSYEQYF
cdr3_length: 15; v_call: TRBV27; d_call: TRBD2; j_call: TRBJ2-3; clone_size: .; cdr3_nt: TGTGCCAGCAGCTCCAGCGGGGCCCCCTCAGATACGCAGTATTTT; cdr3_aa: CASSSSGAPSDTQYF
cdr3_length: 14; v_call: TRBV29-1; d_call: .; j_call: TRBJ1-2; clone_size: .; cdr3_nt: TGCAGTCTCGGCGGGGGGGAAAAGGACTATGGCTACACCTTC; cdr3_aa: CSLGGGEKDYGYTF
cdr3_length: 11; v_call: TRBV29-1; d_call: .; j_call: TRBJ2-3; clone_size: .; cdr3_nt: TGCAGCCCCGCACGGGTCGATACGCAGTATTTT; cdr3_aa: CSPARVDTQYF
cdr3_length: 14; v_call: TRBV29-1; d_call: .; j_call: TRBJ1-1; clone_size: .; cdr3_nt: TGCAGCGTTGTCCCTAAAATTGGGAGTACTGAAGCTTTCTTT; cdr3_aa: CSVVPKIGSTEAFF
cdr3_length: 13; v_call: TRBV12-3/TRBV12-4; d_call: TRBD1; j_call: TRBJ1-2; clone_size: .; cdr3_nt: TGTGCCAGCAGTTCCCGGACAGGGGATGGCTACACCTTC; cdr3_aa: CASSSRTGDGYTF
cdr3_length: 14; v_call: TRBV10-1; d_call: .; j_call: TRBJ2-2; clone_size: few; cdr3_nt: TGCGCCAGCAGTGAACAGGTGAACACCGGGGAGCTGTTTTTT; cdr3_aa: CASSEQVNTGELFF
cdr3_length: 16; v_call: TRBV1; d_call: .; j_call: TRBJ1-5; clone_size: once; cdr3_nt: TGCACCAGCAGCCCTATAATCCAGGCCCAAGGACAGCCCCAGCATTTT; cdr3_aa: CTSSPIIQAQGQPQHF
cdr3_length: 18; v_call: TRBV7-9; d_call: .; j_call: TRBJ2-7; clone_size: .; cdr3_nt: TGTGCCAGCAGCGCACCTGACATGGGGCCGGTTCCCTTCTACGAGCAGTACTTC; cdr3_aa: CASSAPDMGPVPFYEQYF
cdr3_length: 14; v_call: TRBV20-1; d_call: TRBD1; j_call: TRBJ2-7; clone_size: .; cdr3_nt: TGCAGTGCTAGTAGGGACAGGGAGCCCTACGAGCAGTACTTC; cdr3_aa: CSASRDREPYEQYF
cdr3_length: 19; v_call: TRBV4-2; d_call: .; j_call: TRBJ2-3; clone_size: .; cdr3_nt: TGTGCCAGCAGCCTGGTGAAAAGCGAAGCCGACGGAAGCACAGATACGCAGTATTTT; cdr3_aa: CASSLVKSEADGSTDTQYF
cdr3_length: 14; v_call: TRBV25-1; d_call: .; j_call: TRBJ1-2; clone_size: .; cdr3_nt: TGTGCCTACCAAGAATGGGGAGGTAGGGAAGGCTACACCTTC; cdr3_aa: CAYQEWGGREGYTF
cdr3_length: 16; v_call: TRBV5-1; d_call: TRBD2; j_call: TRBJ2-2; clone_size: .; cdr3_nt: TGCGCCAGCAGCTTCGGGACTAGCGGGGGGACCGGGGAGCTGTTTTTT; cdr3_aa: CASSFGTSGGTGELFF
cdr3_length: 19; v_call: TRBV28; d_call: .; j_call: TRBJ2-1; clone_size: .; cdr3_nt: TGTGCCAGCAGTTTATTCGTGACAGGTCGATCGAGGGCCTACAATGAGCAGTTCTTC; cdr3_aa: CASSLFVTGRSRAYNEQFF
cdr3_length: 13; v_call: TRBV5-6; d_call: .; j_call: TRBJ2-1; clone_size: .; cdr3_nt: TGTGCCAGCAGCCGTGACTGGAACAATGAGCAGTTCTTC; cdr3_aa: CASSRDWNNEQFF
cdr3_length: 16; v_call: TRBV10-3; d_call: .; j_call: TRBJ1-3; clone_size: .; cdr3_nt: TGTGCTATCTCACCCAGGGAGGGCTCCTCTGGAAACACCATATATTTT; cdr3_aa: CAISPREGSSGNTIYF
cdr3_length: 15; v_call: TRBV5-6; d_call: TRBD2; j_call: TRBJ2-5; clone_size: .; cdr3_nt: TGTGCCAGCAGCCACCAAGCGGGGGGCGGGGAGACCCAGTACTTC; cdr3_aa: CASSHQAGGGETQYF
cdr3_length: 15; v_call: TRBV27; d_call: .; j_call: TRBJ1-3; clone_size: .; cdr3_nt: TGTGCCAGCAGTTTAGGGGGGGGCTCTGGAAACACCATATATTTT; cdr3_aa: CASSLGGGSGNTIYF
cdr3_length: 14; v_call: TRBV11-2; d_call: .; j_call: TRBJ1-3; clone_size: .; cdr3_nt: TGTGCCAGCAGCTTAAGTGTCGGTGGAAACACCATATATTTT; cdr3_aa: CASSLSVGGNTIYF
cdr3_length: 15; v_call: TRBV7-2; d_call: .; j_call: TRBJ2-2; clone_size: .; cdr3_nt: TGTGCCAGCAGCTTAAGGACTCCGAACACCGGGGAGCTGTTTTTT; cdr3_aa: CASSLRTPNTGELFF
cdr3_length: 15; v_call: TRBV29-1; d_call: TRBD1; j_call: TRBJ2-3; clone_size: .; cdr3_nt: TGCAGCGTTGAAGGTGCGGGACAGGGCACAGATACGCAGTATTTT; cdr3_aa: CSVEGAGQGTDTQYF
cdr3_length: 16; v_call: TRBV18; d_call: TRBD1; j_call: TRBJ1-1; clone_size: .; cdr3_nt: TGTGCCAGCTCACCACCGGGTACAGGGGTGAACACTGAAGCTTTCTTT; cdr3_aa: CASSPPGTGVNTEAFF
cdr3_length: 16; v_call: TRBV4-2; d_call: TRBD2; j_call: TRBJ2-7; clone_size: .; cdr3_nt: TGTGCCAGCAGCTCCTTCGGGGGGGGCCCTCCCTACGAGCAGTACTTC; cdr3_aa: CASSSFGGGPPYEQYF
cdr3_length: 13; v_call: TRBV7-9; d_call: TRBD2; j_call: TRBJ2-7; clone_size: .; cdr3_nt: TGTGCCAGCAGCTTAGGCGGGGGCTACGAGCAGTACTTC; cdr3_aa: CASSLGGGYEQYF
cdr3_length: 14; v_call: TRBV27; d_call: .; j_call: TRBJ1-2; clone_size: once; cdr3_nt: TGTGCCAGCAGTTTAAGCGCAGCAGCCTATGGCTACACCTTC; cdr3_aa: CASSLSAAAYGYTF
cdr3_length: 16; v_call: TRBV21-1; d_call: .; j_call: TRBJ1-1; clone_size: .; cdr3_nt: TGTGCCAGCAGCCCGCAGACAGGGAAGGGGAACACTGAAGCTTTCTTT; cdr3_aa: CASSPQTGKGNTEAFF
cdr3_length: 15; v_call: TRBV5-1; d_call: TRBD2; j_call: TRBJ2-1; clone_size: few; cdr3_nt: TGCGCCAGCAGCCCCATAGCGGGGGCTTACAATGAGCAGTTCTTC; cdr3_aa: CASSPIAGAYNEQFF
cdr3_length: 11; v_call: TRBV30; d_call: .; j_call: TRBJ2-5; clone_size: .; cdr3_nt: TGTGCCTGGAGGGGCGGGGAGACCCAGTACTTC; cdr3_aa: CAWRGGETQYF
cdr3_length: 16; v_call: TRBV10-3; d_call: .; j_call: TRBJ2-7; clone_size: .; cdr3_nt: TGTGCCATCAGTGGACCCTCGGGGGGCCAAACCTACGAGCAGTACTTC; cdr3_aa: CAISGPSGGQTYEQYF
cdr3_length: 12; v_call: TRBV19; d_call: TRBD2; j_call: TRBJ2-2; clone_size: .; cdr3_nt: TGTGCCAGTATCGGGGGGTTCGGGGAGCTGTTTTTT; cdr3_aa: CASIGGFGELFF
cdr3_length: 15; v_call: TRBV5-1; d_call: TRBD1; j_call: TRBJ1-1; clone_size: .; cdr3_nt: TGCGCCAGCAGACCGCGACAGGGGATGAACACTGAAGCTTTCTTT; cdr3_aa: CASRPRQGMNTEAFF
cdr3_length: 13; v_call: TRBV3-1/TRBV3-2; d_call: TRBD1; j_call: TRBJ2-7; clone_size: .; cdr3_nt: TGTGCCAGCAGCCGCCGACAGGGGAACGAGCAGTACTTC; cdr3_aa: CASSRRQGNEQYF
cdr3_length: 16; v_call: TRBV15; d_call: TRBD1; j_call: TRBJ1-5; clone_size: .; cdr3_nt: TGTGCCACCAGCAGAGATCGGCAGGGGGCAGGGCAGCCCCAGCATTTT; cdr3_aa: CATSRDRQGAGQPQHF